This T cell receptor beta chain derives from a study of T cell responses to AZD1222 COVID-19 vaccine. Study in general: Pooled together were second doses at about 4 or about 12 weeks. Study outcomes and limitations: Nearly half of spike-specific TCRs reportedly go after variant regions that carry no mutations.

This CDR3 contains 15 residues. Germline V lookup: CDR1 SGHRS, CDR2 YFSETQ. Trimming shortened V by 0 bases and J by 4 bases, and 13 bases separated the two germline ends. Only in-frame clones appear in the TCRdb table, and some are missing; sequencing was by immunoSEQ multiplex PCR. The table shows roughly 66,000 clones, with around 83% occurring only once. Remarks on this clone: Its cognate antigen is unknown.

The chain joins TRBV5-1 to TRBJ2-5, with D uncertain. The TCR comes from an adult in good health. The sample here was peripheral blood, taken on day 0 of AZD1222 vaccination. CDR3 sequence reads: CASSLEDDQLETQYF. The CDR3 DNA is TGCGCCAGCAGCTTGGAGGACGACCAACTAGAGACCCAGTACTTC. Using reference TRBV5-1 and TRBJ2-5 for the parts outside the CDR3, the full variable domain is KAGVTQTPRYLIKTRGQQVTLSCSPISGHRSVSWYQQTPGQGLQFLFEYFSETQRNKGNFPGRFSGRQFSNSRSEMNVSTLELGDSALYLCASSLEDDQLETQYFGPGTRLLVL.